This entry is about one T cell receptor beta chain. What it binds is unknown. All donors came from Russia, were Caucasian and healthy, and spanned ages roughly 6 to 100. Each sample had at least 6.5 million PBMCs isolated. The source of the sample is a study of blood T cells in healthy people across ages. Points from the study as a whole: No one knew whether donors had CMV, which possibly confounded expanded clonotype changes.

A second roughly 6 to 11 cycle PCR used barcoded and J-beta primers. TCRdb itself ran the 5' RACE reads through MiXCR, one entry per CDR3 protein. Of 600,000 to 800,000 distinct CDR3 sequences in the sample, around a fifth were seen once. Losses at the gene ends were 5 bases for V and 1 base for J; bases not matched to a gene: 6. Germline CDR1 and CDR2: MDHEN and SYDVKM. The CDR3 is 16 residues long. The chain couples TRBV28 to TRBJ1-5, with 9 bases identical to TRBD1. This clonotype was sampled from a man aged 65-85 years in good health. Sequencing input: blood. CDR3 sequence reads: CASSTVGQGSNQPQHF. DNA of the CDR3: TGTGCCAGCAGTACAGTGGGACAGGGCAGCAATCAGCCCCAGCATTTT.